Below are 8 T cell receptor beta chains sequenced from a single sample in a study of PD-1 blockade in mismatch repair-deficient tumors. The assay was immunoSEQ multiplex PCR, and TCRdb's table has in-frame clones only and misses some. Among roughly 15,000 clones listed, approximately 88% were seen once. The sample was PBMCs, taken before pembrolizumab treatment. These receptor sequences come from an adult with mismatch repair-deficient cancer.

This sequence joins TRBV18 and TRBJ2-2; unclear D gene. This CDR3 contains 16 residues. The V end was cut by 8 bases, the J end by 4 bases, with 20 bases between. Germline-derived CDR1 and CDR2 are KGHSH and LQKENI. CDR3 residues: CASATEYRVGTGELFF. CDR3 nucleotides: TGTGCCAGCGCTACAGAGTACCGGGTCGGCACCGGGGAGCTGTTTTTT.

Here the CDR3 reads CASSLKGGTPYGYTF. The CDR3 DNA reads as TGTGCCAGCAGTTTGAAGGGGGGGACACCCTATGGCTACACCTTC. The rearrangement joins TRBV27 to TRBJ1-2, with a possible D match to TRBD1 (6 bases). This CDR3 is built from 15 residues. Trimming took off 3 bases at V and 4 bases at J, with 15 bases between the two ends. Germline assignment: CDR1 MNHEY and CDR2 SMNVEV (reference sequence).

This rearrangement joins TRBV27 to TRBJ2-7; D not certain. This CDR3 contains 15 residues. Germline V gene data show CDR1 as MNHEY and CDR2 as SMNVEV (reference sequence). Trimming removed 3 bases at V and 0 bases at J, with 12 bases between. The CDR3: CASSFLPSSSYEQYF. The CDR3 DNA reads TGTGCCAGCAGTTTTTTACCGTCGAGCTCCTACGAGCAGTACTTC.

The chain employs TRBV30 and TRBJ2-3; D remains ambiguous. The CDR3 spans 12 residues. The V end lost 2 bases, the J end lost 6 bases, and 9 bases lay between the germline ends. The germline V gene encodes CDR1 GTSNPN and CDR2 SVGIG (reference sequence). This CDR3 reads CAWSSGTDTQYF. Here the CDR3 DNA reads TGTGCCTGGAGTAGTGGAACCGATACGCAGTATTTT.

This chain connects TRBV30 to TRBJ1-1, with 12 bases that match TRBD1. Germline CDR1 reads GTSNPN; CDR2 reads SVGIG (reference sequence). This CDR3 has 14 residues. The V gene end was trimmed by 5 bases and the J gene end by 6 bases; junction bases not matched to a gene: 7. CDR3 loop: CAWSRDRGRPEAFF. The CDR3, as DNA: TGTGCCTGGTCCCGGGACAGGGGGCGACCTGAAGCTTTCTTT. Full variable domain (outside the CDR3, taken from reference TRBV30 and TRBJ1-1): SQTIHQWPATLVQPVGSPLSLECTVEGTSNPNLYWYRQAAGRGLQLLFYSVGIGQISSEVPQNLSASRPQDRQFILSSKKLLLSDSGFYLCAWSRDRGRPEAFFGQGTRLTVV.

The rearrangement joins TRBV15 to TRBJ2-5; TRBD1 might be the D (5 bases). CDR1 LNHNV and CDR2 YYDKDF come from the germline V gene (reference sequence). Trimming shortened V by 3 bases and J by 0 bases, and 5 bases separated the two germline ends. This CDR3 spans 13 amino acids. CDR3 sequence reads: CATSRDNQETQYF. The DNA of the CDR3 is TGTGCCACCAGCAGGGACAACCAAGAGACCCAGTACTTC.

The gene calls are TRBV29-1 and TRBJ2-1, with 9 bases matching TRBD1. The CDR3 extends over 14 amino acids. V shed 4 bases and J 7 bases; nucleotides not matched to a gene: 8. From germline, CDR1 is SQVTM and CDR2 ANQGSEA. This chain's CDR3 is CSVGGGTGRNEQFF. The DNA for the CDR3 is TGCAGCGTTGGGGGCGGGACAGGGAGGAATGAGCAGTTCTTC.

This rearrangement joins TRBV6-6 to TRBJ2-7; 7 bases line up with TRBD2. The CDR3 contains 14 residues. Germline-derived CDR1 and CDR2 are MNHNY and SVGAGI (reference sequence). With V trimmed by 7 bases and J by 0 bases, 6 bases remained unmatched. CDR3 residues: CASTTGGSSYEQYF. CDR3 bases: TGTGCCAGCACCACCGGGGGGAGCTCCTACGAGCAGTACTTC.